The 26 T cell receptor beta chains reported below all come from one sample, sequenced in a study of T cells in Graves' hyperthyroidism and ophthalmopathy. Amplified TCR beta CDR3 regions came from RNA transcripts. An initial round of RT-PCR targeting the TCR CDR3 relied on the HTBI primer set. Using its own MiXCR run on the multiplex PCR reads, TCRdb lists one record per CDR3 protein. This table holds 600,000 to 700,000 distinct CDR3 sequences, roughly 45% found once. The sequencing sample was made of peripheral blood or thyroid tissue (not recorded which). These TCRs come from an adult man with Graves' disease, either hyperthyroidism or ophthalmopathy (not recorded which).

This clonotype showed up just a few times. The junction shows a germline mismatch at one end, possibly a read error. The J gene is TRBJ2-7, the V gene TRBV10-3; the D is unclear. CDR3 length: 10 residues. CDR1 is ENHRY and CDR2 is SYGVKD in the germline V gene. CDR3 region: CASSEKEQYF. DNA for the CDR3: TGTGCCAGCAGTGAAAAAGAGCAGTACTTC.

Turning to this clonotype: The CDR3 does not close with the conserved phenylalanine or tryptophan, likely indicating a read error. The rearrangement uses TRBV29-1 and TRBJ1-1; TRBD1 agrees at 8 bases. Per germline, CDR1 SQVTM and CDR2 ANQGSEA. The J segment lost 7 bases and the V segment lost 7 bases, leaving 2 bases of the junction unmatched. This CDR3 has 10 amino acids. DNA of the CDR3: TGCAGCGGTGGACAGGGTGAAGCTTTCTAT. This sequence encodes CSGGQGEAFY.

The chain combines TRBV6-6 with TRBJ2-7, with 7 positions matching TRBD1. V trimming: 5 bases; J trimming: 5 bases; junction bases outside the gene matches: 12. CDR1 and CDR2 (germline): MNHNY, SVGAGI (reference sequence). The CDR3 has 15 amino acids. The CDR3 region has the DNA TGTGCCAGCAGTCCCCGACCTCTCACAGGGGACGAGCAGTACTTC. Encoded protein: CASSPRPLTGDEQYF.

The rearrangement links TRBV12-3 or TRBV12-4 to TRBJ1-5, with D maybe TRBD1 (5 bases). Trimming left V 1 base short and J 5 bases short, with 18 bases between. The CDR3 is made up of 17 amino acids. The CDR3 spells CASSLGSGRVWDQPQHF. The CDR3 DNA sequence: TGTGCCAGCAGTTTAGGCTCAGGGAGGGTTTGGGATCAGCCCCAGCATTTT.

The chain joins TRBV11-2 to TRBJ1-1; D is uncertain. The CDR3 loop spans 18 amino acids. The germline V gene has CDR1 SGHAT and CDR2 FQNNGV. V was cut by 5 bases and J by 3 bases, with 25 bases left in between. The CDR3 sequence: CASSMQSGPPRRDTEAFF. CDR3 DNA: TGTGCCAGCAGCATGCAGAGTGGGCCTCCCCGGAGGGACACTGAAGCTTTCTTT.

The CDR3 DNA follows: TGTGCCAGCAGCTTGGCCTGGACAGGGAGGAAATACACTGAAGCTTTCTTT. It is translated as CASSLAWTGRKYTEAFF. This chain links TRBV7-9 with TRBJ1-1; 8 nucleotides agree with TRBD1. This CDR3 has 17 amino acids. Germline trimming cut 3 bases from V and 3 bases from J; bases unmatched to any gene: 12. Germline V gives CDR1 SEHNR, CDR2 FQNEAQ (reference sequence). Looking up the rest from reference TRBV7-9 and TRBJ1-1 gives the full variable domain: DTGVSQNPRHKITKRGQNVTFRCDPISEHNRLYWYRQTLGQGPEFLTYFQNEAQLEKSRLLSDRFSAERPKGSFSTLEIQRTEQGDSAMYLCASSLAWTGRKYTEAFFGQGTRLTVV.

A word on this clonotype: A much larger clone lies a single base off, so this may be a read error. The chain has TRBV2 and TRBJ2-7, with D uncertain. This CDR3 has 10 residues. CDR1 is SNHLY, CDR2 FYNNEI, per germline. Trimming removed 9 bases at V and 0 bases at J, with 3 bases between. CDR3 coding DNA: TGTGCCAGAGGCTCCTACGAGCAGTACTTC. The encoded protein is CARGSYEQYF.

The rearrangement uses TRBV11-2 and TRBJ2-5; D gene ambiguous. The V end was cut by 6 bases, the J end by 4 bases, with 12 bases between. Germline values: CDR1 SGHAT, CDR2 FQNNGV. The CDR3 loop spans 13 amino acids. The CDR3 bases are TGTGCCAGCAGTTTATCCCCTGCAGAGACCCAGTACTTC. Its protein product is CASSLSPAETQYF.

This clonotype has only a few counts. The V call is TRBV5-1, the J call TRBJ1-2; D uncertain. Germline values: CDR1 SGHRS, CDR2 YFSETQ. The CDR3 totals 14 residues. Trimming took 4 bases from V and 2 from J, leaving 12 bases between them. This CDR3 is CASSDTHTNYGYTF. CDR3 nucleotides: TGCGCCAGCAGCGACACTCATACAAACTATGGCTACACCTTC. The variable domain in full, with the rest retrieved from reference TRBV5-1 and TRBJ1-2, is KAGVTQTPRYLIKTRGQQVTLSCSPISGHRSVSWYQQTPGQGLQFLFEYFSETQRNKGNFPGRFSGRQFSNSRSEMNVSTLELGDSALYLCASSDTHTNYGYTFGSGTRLTVV.

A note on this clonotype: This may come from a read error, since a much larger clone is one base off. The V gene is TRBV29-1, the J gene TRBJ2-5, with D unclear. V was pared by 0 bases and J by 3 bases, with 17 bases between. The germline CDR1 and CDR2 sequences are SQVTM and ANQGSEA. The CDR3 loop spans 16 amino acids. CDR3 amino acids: CSVEEGRLAGEETQYF. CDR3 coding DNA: TGCAGCGTTGAAGAAGGGCGGCTGGCTGGCGAAGAGACCCAGTACTTC.

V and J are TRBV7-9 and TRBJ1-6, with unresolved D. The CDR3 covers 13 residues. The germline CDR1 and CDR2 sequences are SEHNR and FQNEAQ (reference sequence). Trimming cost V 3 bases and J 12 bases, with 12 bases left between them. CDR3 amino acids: CASSFEGEGPLHF. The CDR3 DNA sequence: TGTGCCAGCAGCTTTGAGGGAGAGGGACCCCTCCACTTT.

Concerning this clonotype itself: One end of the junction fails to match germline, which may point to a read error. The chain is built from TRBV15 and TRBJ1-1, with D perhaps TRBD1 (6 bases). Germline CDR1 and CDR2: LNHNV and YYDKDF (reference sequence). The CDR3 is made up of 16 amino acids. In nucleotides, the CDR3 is TGTGCCTCCAGCAGGGTCCGGGACACGTCGAACACTGAAGCTTTCTTT. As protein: CASSRVRDTSNTEAFF.

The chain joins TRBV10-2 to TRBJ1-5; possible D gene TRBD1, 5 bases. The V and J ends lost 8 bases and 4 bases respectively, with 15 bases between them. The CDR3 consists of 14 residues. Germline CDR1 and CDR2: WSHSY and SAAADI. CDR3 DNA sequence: TGCGCCAGCCGTTGGGGGGTAAGTAATCAGCCCCAGCATTTT. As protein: CASRWGVSNQPQHF.

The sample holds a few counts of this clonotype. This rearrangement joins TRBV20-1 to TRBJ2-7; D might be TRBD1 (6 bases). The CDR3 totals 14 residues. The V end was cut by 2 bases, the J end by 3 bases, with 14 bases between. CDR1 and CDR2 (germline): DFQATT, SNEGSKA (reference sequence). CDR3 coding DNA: TGCAGTGCTAGACCTCTTACAGGGATCTACGAGCAGTACTTC. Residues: CSARPLTGIYEQYF.

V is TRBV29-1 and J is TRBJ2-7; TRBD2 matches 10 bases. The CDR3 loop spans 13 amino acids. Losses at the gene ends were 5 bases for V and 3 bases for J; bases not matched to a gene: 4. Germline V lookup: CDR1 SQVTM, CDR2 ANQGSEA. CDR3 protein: CSVTSGGDYEQYF. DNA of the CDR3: TGCAGCGTTACCAGCGGGGGGGACTACGAGCAGTACTTC.

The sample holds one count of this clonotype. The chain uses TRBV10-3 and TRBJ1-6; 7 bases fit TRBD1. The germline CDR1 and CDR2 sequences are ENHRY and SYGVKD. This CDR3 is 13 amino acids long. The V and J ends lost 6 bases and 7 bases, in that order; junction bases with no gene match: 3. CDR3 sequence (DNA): TGTGCCATCAGCCGGGACAGCAATTCACCCCTCCACTTT. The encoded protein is CAISRDSNSPLHF.

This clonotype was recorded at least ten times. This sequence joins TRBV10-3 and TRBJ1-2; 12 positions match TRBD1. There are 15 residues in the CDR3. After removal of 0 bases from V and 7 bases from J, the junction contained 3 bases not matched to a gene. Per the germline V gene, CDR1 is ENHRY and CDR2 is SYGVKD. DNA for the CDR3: TGTGCCATCAGTGAGTCGGGACAGGGGGCTCTTGGCTACACCTTC. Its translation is CAISESGQGALGYTF.

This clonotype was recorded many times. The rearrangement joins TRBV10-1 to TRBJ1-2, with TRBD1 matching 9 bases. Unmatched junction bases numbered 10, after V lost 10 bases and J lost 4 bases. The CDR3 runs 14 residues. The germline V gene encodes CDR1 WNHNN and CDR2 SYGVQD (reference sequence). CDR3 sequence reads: CAILGRQGGYGYTF. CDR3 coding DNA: TGCGCCATCCTGGGAAGACAGGGGGGCTATGGCTACACCTTC.

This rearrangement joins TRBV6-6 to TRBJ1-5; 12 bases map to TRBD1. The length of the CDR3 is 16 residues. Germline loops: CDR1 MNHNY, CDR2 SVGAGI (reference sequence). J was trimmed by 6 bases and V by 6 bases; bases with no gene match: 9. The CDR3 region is CASRPQGQGARQPQHF. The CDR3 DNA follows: TGTGCCAGCAGGCCTCAGGGACAGGGGGCGCGTCAGCCCCAGCATTTT.

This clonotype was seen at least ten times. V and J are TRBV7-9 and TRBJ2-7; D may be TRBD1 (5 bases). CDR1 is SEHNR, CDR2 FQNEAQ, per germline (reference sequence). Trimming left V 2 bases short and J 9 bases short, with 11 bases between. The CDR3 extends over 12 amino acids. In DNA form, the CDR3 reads TGTGCCAGCAGCTTACCCCAGGGCGGGCAGTACTTC. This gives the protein CASSLPQGGQYF.

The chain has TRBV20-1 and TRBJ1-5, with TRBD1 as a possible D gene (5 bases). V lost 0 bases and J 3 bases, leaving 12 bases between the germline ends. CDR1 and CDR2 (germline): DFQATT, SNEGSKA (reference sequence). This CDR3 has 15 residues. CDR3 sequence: CSARDLAGSNQPQHF. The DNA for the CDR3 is TGCAGTGCTAGAGATTTAGCAGGGTCCAATCAGCCCCAGCATTTT.

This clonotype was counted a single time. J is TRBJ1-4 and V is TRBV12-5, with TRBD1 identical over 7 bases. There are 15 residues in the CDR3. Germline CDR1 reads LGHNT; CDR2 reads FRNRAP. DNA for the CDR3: TGTGCCAGCAGTCAAGACAGGGTTCAAAATGAAAAACTGTTTTTT. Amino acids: CASSQDRVQNEKLFF.

The CDR3 sequence: CASRLGATNEKLFF. Written as DNA, the CDR3 is TGTGCCAGCAGGTTGGGAGCAACTAATGAAAAACTGTTTTTT. The genes are TRBV14 and TRBJ1-4; D remains unclear. This CDR3 has 14 residues. V was cut by 6 bases and J by 0 bases, with 8 bases left in between. Germline loops: CDR1 SGHDN, CDR2 FVKESK. Full variable domain (remainder filled in from reference TRBV14 and TRBJ1-4): EAGVTQFPSHSVIEKGQTVTLRCDPISGHDNLYWYRRVMGKEIKFLLHFVKESKQDESGMPNNRFLAERTGGTYSTLKVQPAELEDSGVYFCASRLGATNEKLFFGSGTQLSVL.

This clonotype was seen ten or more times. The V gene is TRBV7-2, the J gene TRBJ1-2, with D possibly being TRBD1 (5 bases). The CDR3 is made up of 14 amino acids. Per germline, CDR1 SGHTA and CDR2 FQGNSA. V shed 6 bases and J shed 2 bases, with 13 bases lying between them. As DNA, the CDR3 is TGTGCCAGCAGTCAAGAGACAGACAACTATGGCTACACCTTC. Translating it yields CASSQETDNYGYTF.

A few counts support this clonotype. CDR3 in amino acids: CASSLIGGTNYGYTF. The CDR3 nucleotides read TGTGCCAGCAGCTTAATTGGCGGGACAAATTATGGCTACACCTTC. This chain links TRBV7-6 with TRBJ1-2, with TRBD1 as a possible D gene (6 bases). From germline, CDR1 is SGHVS and CDR2 FNYEAQ. CDR3 length: 15 residues. V dropped 2 bases and J dropped 5 bases, with 15 bases sitting between them.

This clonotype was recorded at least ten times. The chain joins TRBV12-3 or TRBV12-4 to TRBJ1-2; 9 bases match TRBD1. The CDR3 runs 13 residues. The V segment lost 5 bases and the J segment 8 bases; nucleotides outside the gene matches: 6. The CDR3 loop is CASSVNRGLGYTF. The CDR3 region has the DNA TGTGCCAGCAGTGTTAACAGGGGGCTCGGCTACACCTTC.